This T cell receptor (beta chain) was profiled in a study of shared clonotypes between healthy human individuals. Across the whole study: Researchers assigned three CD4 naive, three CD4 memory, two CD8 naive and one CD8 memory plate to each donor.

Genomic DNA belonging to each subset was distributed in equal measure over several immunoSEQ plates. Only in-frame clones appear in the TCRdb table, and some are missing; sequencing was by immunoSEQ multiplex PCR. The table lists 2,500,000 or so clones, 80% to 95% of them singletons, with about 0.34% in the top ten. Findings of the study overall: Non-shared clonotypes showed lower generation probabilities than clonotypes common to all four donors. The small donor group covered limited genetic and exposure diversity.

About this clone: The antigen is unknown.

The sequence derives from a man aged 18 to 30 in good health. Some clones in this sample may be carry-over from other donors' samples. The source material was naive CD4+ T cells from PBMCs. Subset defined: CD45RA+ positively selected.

CDR3 amino acids: CASSSLTSGRFPYNEQFF. In DNA, the CDR3 is TGTGCCAGCAGCTCTTTGACTAGCGGGAGGTTCCCATACAATGAGCAGTTCTTC. J is TRBJ2-1 and V is TRBV7-2, with 13 bases lining up with TRBD2. The germline V gene encodes CDR1 SGHTA and CDR2 FQGNSA. CDR3 size: 18 residues. Losses at the gene ends were 4 bases for V and 4 bases for J; bases not matched to a gene: 10.